This T cell receptor (beta chain) was recorded in a study of metastatic and nonmetastatic thyroid tumors (dated by TCRdb to about 2020). Background for the entire study: Repertoires from peripheral blood and from tumor or nodule tissue samples of malignant and benign thyroid patients were compared. Here is what the overall study found, with its caveats: TCR beta diversity was reported as significantly higher in malignant tumors than in benign nodules, in both blood and tumor samples.

The CDR3 has 14 amino acids, counting the end cysteine and phenylalanine. Just the 42-base CDR3 DNA is kept, in frame starting at base 1. The V end loses 5 bases and the J end loses 7 bases, and a stretch of 18 bases separates them. CDR1 and CDR2 (MNHNS, SASEGT) derive from the germline V gene. The library was made by PCR. For sequencing, an Illumina HiSeq 4000 was employed. High-throughput sequencing was used to profile the TCR beta-chain CDR3 region of every patient. The paper's data handling went like this. Drawing on CDR3 differences between clinicopathological groups, the researchers built a classifier meant to tell apart patients with distant-metastatic papillary thyroid cancer. Repertoire diversity was assessed with the Shannon index, and tumor-blood repertoire similarity with the Morisita-Horn index. Through fastp at Q25 and MiXCR, TCRdb rebuilt clones from the public reads, retaining in-frame beta chains. The V and J calls, along with clone size, are taken from TCRdb and not from the paper's own processing. The sample has approximately 30,000 clones on record, around 16% of them singletons. Of the sample, roughly 6.1% is held by the ten largest clones.

Before undergoing thyroid surgery, none of the patients had been given any kind of treatment. The study retrospectively analysed patient clinical samples collected from the early 2010s to the late 2010s using T-cell receptor beta sequencing. This clone is identified as medium-sized (0.01 to 0.1%). Its antigen has not been determined. It has no much larger one-base neighbor in the sample; base qualities were not kept. This TCR was recovered from a male donor with papillary thyroid cancer or a benign thyroid nodule (not recorded which). Some clones in this sample may be carry-over from other donors' samples. The sequencing input was blood. Recombination joined TRBV6-1 with TRBJ2-7; the D gene assignment is ambiguous. The CDR3 loop reads CASSSVRFVGEQYF. The nucleotide sequence reads TGTGCCAGCAGTTCGGTGCGGTTCGTAGGTGAGCAGTACTTC.